The 32 T cell receptor beta chains in this list originate from one sample, sequenced in a study of CD8+ T cells in alopecia areata. Treatment reported: oral pan-JAK inhibitor, 5-10 mg twice daily. The sequencing template was cDNA reverse transcribed from extracted RNA. Assay: immunoSEQ multiplex PCR; the TCRdb copy retains only in-frame clones and omits some. The data hold around 270,000 clones, with over 45% observed a single time. The sample in question was CD4+ T cells sorted from blood, obtained at week 24, from a patient treated with tofacitinib. The receptors shown here come from a human donor with alopecia areata.

J is TRBJ2-7 and V is TRBV28, with 8 bases that match TRBD2. The CDR3 loop spans 14 amino acids. V trimming: 4 bases; J trimming: 4 bases; junction bases outside the gene matches: 6. In germline, CDR1 is MDHEN, CDR2 SYDVKM. The CDR3 bases are TGTGCCAGCAGTTGGGGCGGGGGGAAGTACGAGCAGTACTTC. This translates into CASSWGGGKYEQYF.

Remarks on this clone: Within the sample, other DNA sequences also encode this same CDR3. This rearrangement joins TRBV29-1 to TRBJ2-5; the D gene is possibly TRBD2 (6 bases). V shed 3 bases and J shed 5 bases, with 10 bases lying between them. The V gene's germline CDR1 is SQVTM and CDR2 ANQGSEA. The CDR3 consists of 12 residues. The CDR3 coding sequence is TGCAGCGTTGAGGAGGGTCAGGAGACCCAGTACTTC. It is translated as CSVEEGQETQYF.

This rearrangement joins TRBV5-6 to TRBJ2-5; 11 positions match TRBD2. After removal of 2 bases from V and 2 bases from J, the junction contained 8 bases not matched to a gene. The CDR3 covers 17 residues. The V gene's germline CDR1 is SGHDT and CDR2 YYEEEE. The CDR3 spells CASSLASGGSYQETQYF. The CDR3 DNA reads TGTGCCAGCAGCTTAGCTAGCGGGGGGTCTTATCAAGAGACCCAGTACTTC.

This chain uses TRBV7-2 with TRBJ2-7, with TRBD1 matching 9 bases. Germline-derived CDR1 and CDR2 are SGHTA and FQGNSA. Trimming took 5 bases from V and 3 from J; bases not matched to a gene: 5. CDR3 length: 14 amino acids. CDR3 nucleotides: TGTGCCAGCAGCATAACAGGGGGCAACTACGAGCAGTACTTC. As protein: CASSITGGNYEQYF. Filled out from reference TRBV7-2 and TRBJ2-7, the complete variable domain reads GAGVSQSPSNKVTEKGKDVELRCDPISGHTALYWYRQSLGQGLEFLIYFQGNSAPDKSGLPSDRFSAERTGGSVSTLTIQRTQQEDSAVYLCASSITGGNYEQYFGPGTRLTVT.

The chain has TRBV5-6 and TRBJ1-5; 8 bases are shared with TRBD1. CDR3 length: 18 residues. V was pared by 1 base and J by 0 bases, with 9 bases of the junction left unmatched. CDR1 and CDR2 (germline): SGHDT, YYEEEE. The CDR3, as DNA: TGTGCCAGCAGCTTGCACGGACAGGGCTACGATAGCAATCAGCCCCAGCATTTT. Amino acids: CASSLHGQGYDSNQPQHF.

The V call is TRBV29-1, the J call TRBJ1-1; D perhaps matches TRBD1 (6 bases). Deletions cut 6 bases from V and 0 bases from J, with 11 bases between. This CDR3 has 13 amino acids. Germline V gene sequence: CDR1 SQVTM, CDR2 ANQGSEA. CDR3 in amino acids: CSVQGGLNTEAFF. The CDR3 DNA reads as TGCAGCGTGCAAGGGGGGTTGAACACTGAAGCTTTCTTT.

The rearrangement links TRBV29-1 to TRBJ1-1; D unclear. Trimming cost V 5 bases and J 0 bases, with 10 bases left between them. This CDR3 is built from 13 residues. The germline V gene has CDR1 SQVTM and CDR2 ANQGSEA. CDR3 bases: TGCAGCGTTAGCAGCGCCATGAACACTGAAGCTTTCTTT. Amino acid sequence: CSVSSAMNTEAFF. Together with reference TRBV29-1 and TRBJ1-1, the CDR3 gives the full variable domain: SAVISQKPSRDICQRGTSLTIQCQVDSQVTMMFWYRQQPGQSLTLIATANQGSEATYESGFVIDKFPISRPNLTFSTLTVSNMSPEDSSIYLCSVSSAMNTEAFFGQGTRLTVV.

The V gene is TRBV6-1, the J gene TRBJ2-3; the match to TRBD2 covers 10 bases. In germline, CDR1 is MNHNS, CDR2 SASEGT. Trimming at V came to 5 bases and at J to 6 bases, leaving 8 bases not matched to a gene. This CDR3 spans 15 amino acids. The CDR3 spells CASSFAAGGPDTQYF. The CDR3 nucleotides read TGTGCCAGCAGTTTCGCAGCGGGGGGGCCTGATACGCAGTATTTT.

The genes are TRBV7-2 and TRBJ2-5; no reliable D call. CDR1 and CDR2 from the germline V gene are SGHTA and FQGNSA. Trimming shortened V by 2 bases and J by 5 bases, and 9 bases separated the two germline ends. The CDR3 has 13 amino acids. The CDR3 protein is CASSLYKEETQYF. The CDR3 DNA follows: TGTGCCAGCAGCTTATACAAGGAGGAGACCCAGTACTTC.

This clone has a single count. The chain links TRBV30 to TRBJ1-2; D may be TRBD1 (5 bases). This CDR3 contains 12 residues. Trimming removed 0 bases at V and 7 bases at J, with 9 bases between. Germline V CDR1 and CDR2: GTSNPN, SVGIG (reference sequence). CDR3 coding DNA: TGTGCCTGGAGTGTACCTGGGGCTGGCTACACCTTC. Amino acids: CAWSVPGAGYTF.

The chain links TRBV18 to TRBJ2-7; D possibly corresponds to TRBD2 (6 bases). The CDR3 loop spans 14 amino acids. The germline V gene encodes CDR1 KGHSH and CDR2 LQKENI. Trimming took 1 base from V and 2 from J, leaving 9 bases between them. The CDR3 DNA sequence: TGTGCCAGCTCACCACTCGCGGGGACCTACGAGCAGTACTTC. Residues: CASSPLAGTYEQYF.

This clone occurred a few times. The J gene is TRBJ2-7, the V gene TRBV29-1; TRBD1 matches at 9 bases. The CDR3 length is 13 residues. Looked up from germline, CDR1 is SQVTM and CDR2 is ANQGSEA. After removal of 5 bases from V and 6 bases from J, the junction contained 8 bases not matched to a gene. The CDR3: CSVLRDRVAEQYF. Written as DNA, the CDR3 is TGCAGCGTTCTCCGGGACAGGGTCGCCGAGCAGTACTTC.

V gene TRBV5-6 combines with J gene TRBJ2-3, with D possibly being TRBD1 or TRBD2 (6 bases each). In germline, CDR1 is SGHDT, CDR2 YYEEEE. V was cut by 4 bases and J by 2 bases, with 14 bases left in between. The CDR3 length is 15 residues. DNA of the CDR3: TGTGCCAGCAGCCCGGGGGCCACCTTCACAGATACGCAGTATTTT. The encoded protein is CASSPGATFTDTQYF.

The chain has TRBV15 and TRBJ2-3, with D uncertain. Germline-derived CDR1 and CDR2 are LNHNV and YYDKDF (reference sequence). The CDR3 has 14 residues. V lost 1 base and J 0 bases, leaving 5 bases between the germline ends. CDR3 coding DNA: TGTGCCACCAGCAGAGGGGAAAGCACAGATACGCAGTATTTT. Protein: CATSRGESTDTQYF.

The chain uses TRBV7-9 and TRBJ2-1, with 8 bases aligning to TRBD1. J lost 15 bases, V lost 5 bases, and 9 bases had no gene match. Germline CDR1 and CDR2: SEHNR and FQNEAQ (reference sequence). CDR3 length equals 12 residues. For the CDR3, the DNA is TGTGCCAGCAGCCCAGCCGGACAGGGACTGTTCTTC. Residues: CASSPAGQGLFF.

The chain joins TRBV7-9 to TRBJ2-5; the match to TRBD1 covers 11 bases. With 3 bases clipped from V and 5 bases from J, the junction kept 5 bases outside the gene matches. CDR1 is SEHNR, CDR2 FQNEAQ, per germline (reference sequence). The CDR3 runs to 15 residues. The CDR3 protein is CASSFWTGGVETQYF. The CDR3 DNA follows: TGTGCCAGCAGCTTTTGGACAGGGGGCGTCGAGACCCAGTACTTC.

The chain has TRBV11-2 and TRBJ2-1; D tentatively reads TRBD1 or TRBD2 (5 bases each). The V end lost 3 bases, the J end lost 0 bases, and 9 bases lay between the germline ends. The CDR3 totals 15 residues. CDR1 is SGHAT and CDR2 is FQNNGV in the germline V gene. CDR3 loop: CASSLGVLSYNEQFF. The CDR3 DNA sequence: TGTGCCAGCAGCTTGGGGGTTCTCTCCTACAATGAGCAGTTCTTC. The full variable domain, completed using reference TRBV11-2 and TRBJ2-1, is EAGVAQSPRYKIIEKRQSVAFWCNPISGHATLYWYQQILGQGPKLLIQFQNNGVVDDSQLPKDRFSAERLKGVDSTLKIQPAKLEDSAVYLCASSLGVLSYNEQFFGPGTRLTVL.

This rearrangement joins TRBV20-1 to TRBJ2-1; unclear D gene. V lost 2 bases and J lost 6, with 5 bases in between. The length of the CDR3 is 11 residues. Germline V gene data show CDR1 as DFQATT and CDR2 as SNEGSKA (reference sequence). The CDR3 region is CSARSSNEQFF. The CDR3 DNA reads TGCAGTGCTAGAAGTAGCAATGAGCAGTTCTTC.

This chain joins TRBV5-4 and TRBJ2-5; D gene uncertain. The germline gives CDR1 SGHNT, CDR2 YYREEE (reference sequence). The CDR3 contains 12 residues. The V end was cut by 4 bases, the J end by 4 bases, with 8 bases between. CDR3 sequence reads: CASSRILETQYF. The CDR3 nucleotides are TGTGCCAGCAGCCGGATTCTAGAGACCCAGTACTTC.

Note on this clone: One junction end disagrees with the germline gene, perhaps due to a read error. The genes are TRBV30 and TRBJ2-1; a possible D gene is TRBD1 (6 bases). From germline, CDR1 is GTSNPN and CDR2 SVGIG (reference sequence). The CDR3 consists of 12 residues. The CDR3 coding sequence is TGTGCCTGGAGTATAGGGGGAGCGAACACGATCTTC. This encodes CAWSIGGANTIF.

The chain combines TRBV29-1 with TRBJ2-3, with D perhaps being TRBD1 or TRBD2 (5 bases each). CDR3 length: 13 amino acids. CDR1 is SQVTM, CDR2 ANQGSEA, per germline. Trimming took off 7 bases at V and 5 bases at J, with 16 bases between the two ends. CDR3 coding DNA: TGCAGCGACCTGGGACGCCCGGTAGATACGCAGTATTTT. Encoded protein: CSDLGRPVDTQYF.

The chain links TRBV29-1 to TRBJ2-2, with 9 positions matching TRBD2. There are 18 residues in the CDR3. The V and J ends lost 7 bases and 2 bases, in that order; junction bases with no gene match: 17. The germline V gene encodes CDR1 SQVTM and CDR2 ANQGSEA. The CDR3 here is CSASTISSGALNTGELFF. The CDR3 DNA reads as TGCAGCGCATCGACCATCTCTAGCGGGGCCCTTAACACCGGGGAGCTGTTTTTT.

Concerning this clone: One junction end disagrees with the germline gene, perhaps due to a read error. This chain connects TRBV30 to TRBJ1-2; 7 positions match TRBD1. The V gene's germline CDR1 is GTSNPN and CDR2 SVGIG (reference sequence). This CDR3 has 10 residues. CDR3 residues: CAWGDSLSAF. As DNA, the CDR3 is TGTGCCTGGGGGGACAGTCTCAGCGCCTTC.

The chain joins TRBV14 to TRBJ2-7; tentatively, D is TRBD2 (5 bases). V lost 5 bases to trimming and J lost 2 bases, with 13 bases between them. This CDR3 contains 14 residues. CDR1 SGHDN and CDR2 FVKESK come from the germline V gene. CDR3 amino acids: CASSDYRRTYEQYF. The CDR3 DNA follows: TGTGCCAGCAGCGACTACCGTAGAACCTACGAGCAGTACTTC.

The table lists this clone with a few counts. The rearrangement joins TRBV7-2 to TRBJ2-4, with D uncertain. This CDR3 is 10 amino acids long. Looked up from germline, CDR1 is SGHTA and CDR2 is FQGNSA. Deletions cut 8 bases from V and 2 bases from J, with 1 base between. CDR3 sequence reads: CASSKNIQYF. The CDR3 nucleotides read TGTGCCAGCTCCAAAAACATTCAGTACTTC.

The rearrangement links TRBV30 to TRBJ1-6, with D possibly matching TRBD1 (5 bases). Deletions cut 8 bases from V and 5 bases from J, with 16 bases between. The CDR3 is made up of 14 amino acids. The germline gives CDR1 GTSNPN, CDR2 SVGIG (reference sequence). CDR3 sequence: CAGTLEGNNSPLHF. DNA of the CDR3: TGTGCCGGGACCCTCGAGGGGAATAATTCACCCCTCCACTTT.

This rearrangement joins TRBV11-2 to TRBJ2-5; 7 positions agree with TRBD1. The V and J ends lost 1 base and 5 bases, in that order; junction bases with no gene match: 4. The CDR3 extends over 14 amino acids. CDR1 is SGHAT, CDR2 FQNNGV, per germline. This CDR3 is CASSLARDSETQYF. The CDR3 DNA reads as TGTGCCAGCAGCTTAGCAAGGGACAGTGAGACCCAGTACTTC.

J is TRBJ1-2 and V is TRBV4-3, with D possibly TRBD1 on 6 matching bases. V was trimmed by 0 bases and J by 7 bases, leaving 27 bases between them. There are 19 residues in the CDR3. Germline V gene sequence: CDR1 LGHNA, CDR2 YSLEER. CDR3 protein: CASSQDEVGGYPKVGGYTF. The CDR3 nucleotides read TGCGCCAGCAGCCAAGATGAGGTCGGGGGCTACCCAAAAGTTGGTGGCTACACCTTC.

This clone has just a few counts. The chain links TRBV7-8 to TRBJ2-7; TRBD1 matches 9 bases. Trimming at V came to 4 bases and at J to 6 bases, leaving 13 bases not matched to a gene. The CDR3 is 16 residues long. Germline V gene lookup returns CDR1 SGHVS and CDR2 FQNEAQ. The CDR3 nucleotides read TGTGCCAGCAGCTGGGGGACAGGGAGGGCTGTTTCCGAGCAGTACTTC. This codes for CASSWGTGRAVSEQYF.

The chain uses TRBV4-1 and TRBJ2-3; no clear D gene. The germline V gene encodes CDR1 MGHRA and CDR2 YSYEKL. The length of the CDR3 is 13 residues. The ends were cut back, 1 base at V and 4 bases at J, with 6 bases in the middle. The CDR3 spells CASSQGLSDTQYF. The CDR3, as DNA: TGCGCCAGCAGCCAAGGACTGTCAGATACGCAGTATTTT.

This chain uses TRBV7-3 with TRBJ2-5; 8 nucleotides match TRBD1. V lost 2 bases, J lost 5 bases, and 10 bases stayed unmatched. This CDR3 has 16 amino acids. Germline lookup yields CDR1 SGHTA and CDR2 FQGTGA. The chain's CDR3 is CASSLLGTGPGETQYF. CDR3 DNA sequence: TGTGCCAGCAGCTTACTTGGGACAGGCCCGGGGGAGACCCAGTACTTC. Looking up the rest from reference TRBV7-3 and TRBJ2-5 gives the full variable domain: GAGVSQTPSNKVTEKGKYVELRCDPISGHTALYWYRQSLGQGPEFLIYFQGTGAADDSGLPNDRFFAVRPEGSVSTLKIQRTERGDSAVYLCASSLLGTGPGETQYFGPGTRLLVL.

This clone was picked up a small number of times. V usage is TRBV4-3 and J usage is TRBJ1-1; D perhaps matches TRBD1 (5 bases). The V end was cut by 0 bases, the J end by 0 bases, with 11 bases between. Looked up from germline, CDR1 is LGHNA and CDR2 is YSLEER. The CDR3 loop spans 16 amino acids. The CDR3 sequence is CASSQDLRGVNTEAFF. The CDR3 region has the DNA TGCGCCAGCAGCCAAGATCTTAGGGGAGTGAACACTGAAGCTTTCTTT.